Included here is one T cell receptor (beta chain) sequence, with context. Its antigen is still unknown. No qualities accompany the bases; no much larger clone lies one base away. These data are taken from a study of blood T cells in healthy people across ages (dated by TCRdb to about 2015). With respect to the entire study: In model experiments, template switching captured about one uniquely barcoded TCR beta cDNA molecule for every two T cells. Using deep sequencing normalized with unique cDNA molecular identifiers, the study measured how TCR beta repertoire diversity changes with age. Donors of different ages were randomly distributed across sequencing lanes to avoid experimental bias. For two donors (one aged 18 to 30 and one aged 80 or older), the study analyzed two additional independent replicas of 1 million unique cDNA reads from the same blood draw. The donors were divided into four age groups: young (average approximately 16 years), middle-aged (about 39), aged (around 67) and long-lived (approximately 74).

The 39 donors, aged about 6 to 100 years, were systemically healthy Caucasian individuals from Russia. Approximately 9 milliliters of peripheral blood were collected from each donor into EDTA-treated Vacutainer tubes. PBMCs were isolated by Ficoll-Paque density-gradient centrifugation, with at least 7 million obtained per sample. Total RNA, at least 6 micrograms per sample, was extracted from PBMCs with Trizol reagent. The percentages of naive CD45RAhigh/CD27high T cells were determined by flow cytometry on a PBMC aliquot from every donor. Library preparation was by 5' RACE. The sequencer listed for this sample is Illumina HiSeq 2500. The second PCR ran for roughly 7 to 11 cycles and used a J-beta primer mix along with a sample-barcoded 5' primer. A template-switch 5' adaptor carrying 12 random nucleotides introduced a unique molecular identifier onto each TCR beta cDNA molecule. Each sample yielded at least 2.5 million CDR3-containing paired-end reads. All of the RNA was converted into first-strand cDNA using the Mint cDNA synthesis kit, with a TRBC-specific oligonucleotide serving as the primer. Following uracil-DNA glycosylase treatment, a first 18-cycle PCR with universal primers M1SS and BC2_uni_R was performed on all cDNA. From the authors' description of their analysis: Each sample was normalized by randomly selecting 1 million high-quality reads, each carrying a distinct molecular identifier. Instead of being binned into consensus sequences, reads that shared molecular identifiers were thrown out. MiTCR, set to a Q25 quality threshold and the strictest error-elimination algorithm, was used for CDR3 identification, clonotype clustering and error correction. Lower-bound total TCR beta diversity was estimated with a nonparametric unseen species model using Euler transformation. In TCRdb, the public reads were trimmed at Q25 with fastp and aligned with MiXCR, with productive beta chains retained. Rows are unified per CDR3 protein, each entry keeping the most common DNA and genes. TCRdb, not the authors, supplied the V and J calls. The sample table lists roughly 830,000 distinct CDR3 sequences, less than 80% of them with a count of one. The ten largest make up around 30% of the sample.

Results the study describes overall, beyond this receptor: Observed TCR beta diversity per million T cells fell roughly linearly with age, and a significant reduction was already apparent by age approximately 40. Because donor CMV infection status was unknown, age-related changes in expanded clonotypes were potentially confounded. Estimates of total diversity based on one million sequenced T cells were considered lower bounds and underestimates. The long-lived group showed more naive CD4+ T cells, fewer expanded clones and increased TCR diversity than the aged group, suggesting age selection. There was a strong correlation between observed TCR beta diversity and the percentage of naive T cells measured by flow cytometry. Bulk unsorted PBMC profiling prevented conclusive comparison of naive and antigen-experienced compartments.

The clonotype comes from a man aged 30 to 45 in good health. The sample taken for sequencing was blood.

The bases read TGCAGTGCTTGGACTAGCGGGGGGTTCTTAGAGCAGTTCTTC. This translates into CSAWTSGGFLEQFF. Rearrangement joined TRBV20-1 to TRBJ2-1, and 14 junction bases match TRBD2. For this chain, trimming is 5 bases at the V end and 10 bases at the J end, and the number of junction bases without a gene match is 7. Sequences DFQATT (CDR1) and SNEGSKA (CDR2) are obtained from the germline V gene (reference sequence). The CDR3 runs 14 residues from the cysteine to the phenylalanine. This entry keeps only the CDR3 DNA: 42 bases, framed from base 1.